Presented here are 32 T cell receptor beta chains from one specimen sequenced in a study of blood T cell repertoires in COVID-19. The method was immunoSEQ multiplex PCR; TCRdb's version includes in-frame clones alone and lacks a portion of them. The table includes about 90,000 clones, 70% to 90% detected once. The sample taken for sequencing was peripheral blood. All receptors derive from a human donor in a cohort sampled during active COVID-19.

This chain uses TRBV30 with TRBJ2-3; D remains unclear. The CDR3 totals 13 residues. Trimming removed 5 bases from V and 4 bases from J, with 13 bases in between. Per germline, CDR1 GTSNPN and CDR2 SVGIG (reference sequence). The chain's CDR3 is CAWGREVSDTQYF. CDR3 DNA: TGTGCCTGGGGCCGTGAGGTTTCAGATACGCAGTATTTT.

The chain employs TRBV4-1 and TRBJ2-2; 8 bases are shared with TRBD1. J lost 8 bases, V lost 4 bases, and 6 bases had no gene match. The CDR3 spans 14 residues. Germline V CDR1 and CDR2: MGHRA, YSYEKL. The CDR3 bases are TGCGCCAGCAGCCTCCGGACAGGGTCTGGGGAGCTGTTTTTT. Translated: CASSLRTGSGELFF.

This clone appeared a few times. This sequence joins TRBV6-4 and TRBJ2-3, with TRBD1 as a possible D gene (6 bases). CDR3 length: 12 residues. The ends were cut back, 4 bases at V and 8 bases at J, with 10 bases in the middle. In germline, CDR1 is MRHNA, CDR2 SNTAGT. The chain's CDR3 is CASSGTGTTQYF. Here the CDR3 DNA reads TGTGCCAGCAGTGGAACAGGGACTACGCAGTATTTT.

The gene calls are TRBV24-1 and TRBJ2-2; 9 bases agree with TRBD1. Trimming removed 5 bases from V and 7 bases from J; junction bases left unmatched: 1. The length of the CDR3 is 13 residues. The germline V gene has CDR1 KGHDR and CDR2 SFDVKD. The DNA for the CDR3 is TGTGCCACCAGTGGACAGGGGGACGGGGAGCTGTTTTTT. Amino acids: CATSGQGDGELFF.

V gene TRBV28 combines with J gene TRBJ2-1; TRBD2 matches at 10 bases. Trimming cost V 4 bases and J 3 bases; bases outside gene matches: 3. This CDR3 contains 15 residues. CDR1 is MDHEN, CDR2 SYDVKM, per germline. CDR3 nucleotides: TGTGCCAGCAGTTCCCCTAGCGGGGGCTACAATGAGCAGTTCTTC. Translation: CASSSPSGGYNEQFF.

The V and J genes are TRBV19 and TRBJ1-1, with TRBD1 as a possible D gene (5 bases). This CDR3 region has 15 residues. V dropped 5 bases and J dropped 1 base, with 14 bases sitting between them. Germline V gene lookup returns CDR1 LNHDA and CDR2 SQIVND (reference sequence). The CDR3 reads CASSFAGLRNTEAFF. DNA of the CDR3: TGTGCCAGTAGTTTCGCGGGACTCAGGAACACTGAAGCTTTCTTT.

The gene calls are TRBV9 and TRBJ2-7, with a tentative D call TRBD2 (6 bases). Germline V gene sequence: CDR1 SGDLS, CDR2 YYNGEE. The ends were cut back, 0 bases at V and 0 bases at J, with 10 bases in the middle. This CDR3 is built from 15 residues. CDR3 DNA: TGTGCCAGCAGCGTAGACCTAGCGAGCTCCTACGAGCAGTACTTC. It is translated as CASSVDLASSYEQYF.

This clone appeared a single time. CDR3 in amino acids: CASSLKTTNTEAFF. CDR3 DNA: TGCGCCAGCAGCTTAAAGACAACGAACACTGAAGCTTTCTTT. This rearrangement joins TRBV5-1 to TRBJ1-1; D call uncertain. Germline V CDR1 and CDR2: SGHRS, YFSETQ. CDR3 length: 14 amino acids. Trimming removed 2 bases from V and 1 base from J, with 9 bases in between. The full variable domain, completed using reference TRBV5-1 and TRBJ1-1, is KAGVTQTPRYLIKTRGQQVTLSCSPISGHRSVSWYQQTPGQGLQFLFEYFSETQRNKGNFPGRFSGRQFSNSRSEMNVSTLELGDSALYLCASSLKTTNTEAFFGQGTRLTVV.

The CDR3 DNA reads TGCGCCAGCAGCCCCTTATGGACAGTTATCGACAATGAGCAGTTCTTC. Translation gives CASSPLWTVIDNEQFF. This sequence joins TRBV5-1 and TRBJ2-1, with a weak D call TRBD1 (6 bases). Trimming removed 4 bases from V and 5 bases from J, with 19 bases in between. Germline V CDR1 and CDR2: SGHRS, YFSETQ. The length of the CDR3 is 16 residues.

This clone was seen a handful of times. The chain employs TRBV6-4 and TRBJ2-1, with TRBD2 matching over 9 bases. The CDR3 runs to 15 residues. After removal of 5 bases from V and 10 bases from J, the junction contained 12 bases not matched to a gene. The germline CDR1 and CDR2 sequences are MRHNA and SNTAGT. The CDR3 coding sequence is TGTGCCAGCAGTTGGGAGGCGGGGGGGCGAGGCGAGCAGTTCTTC. It specifies CASSWEAGGRGEQFF.

The V gene is TRBV6-5, the J gene TRBJ1-2; tentative D call: TRBD1 (6 bases). Trimming cost V 2 bases and J 1 base, with 8 bases left between them. Germline-derived CDR1 and CDR2 are MNHEY and SVGAGI. The CDR3 spans 14 residues. The DNA of the CDR3 is TGTGCCAGCAGTTACGGGACAAGTAACTATGGCTACACCTTC. Amino acid sequence: CASSYGTSNYGYTF.

The CDR3 loop reads CASRSRGGTNEKLFF. For the CDR3, the DNA is TGTGCCAGCAGGTCCCGGGGGGGAACTAATGAAAAACTGTTTTTT. The rearrangement uses TRBV3-1 (or the pseudogene TRBV3-2) and TRBJ1-4, with a possible D match to TRBD1 (5 bases). Trimming removed 6 bases from V and 1 base from J, with 12 bases in between. Germline CDR1 LGHDT, CDR2 YNNKEL (reference sequence). CDR3 size: 15 residues.

The chain uses TRBV11-3 and TRBJ2-6, with a tentative D call TRBD1 (6 bases). CDR1 SGHNT and CDR2 YENEEA come from the germline V gene. The CDR3 is made up of 15 amino acids. The V end was cut by 1 base, the J end by 10 bases, with 14 bases between. The CDR3 region is CASSLGRGRGNVLTF. CDR3 coding DNA: TGTGCCAGCAGCTTAGGTCGGGGCAGGGGAAACGTCCTGACTTTC.

This rearrangement joins TRBV30 to TRBJ1-5, with D possibly TRBD1 on 5 matching bases. CDR1 and CDR2 from the germline V gene are GTSNPN and SVGIG (reference sequence). The CDR3 has 17 amino acids. V lost 5 bases and J 0 bases, leaving 20 bases between the germline ends. The CDR3 region has the DNA TGTGCCTGGTTACCCAAAACAGGAGCTTATAGCAATCAGCCCCAGCATTTT. Translation: CAWLPKTGAYSNQPQHF.

V usage is TRBV4-1 and J usage is TRBJ2-1; D is perhaps TRBD1 (5 bases). Germline CDR1 reads MGHRA; CDR2 reads YSYEKL. Between the trimmed V and J ends, which lost 2 bases and 4 bases, there was a span of 6 bases. The CDR3 extends over 13 amino acids. DNA of the CDR3: TGCGCCAGCAGCCAACAGGGTTACAATGAGCAGTTCTTC. The encoded protein is CASSQQGYNEQFF.

V and J are TRBV19 and TRBJ1-1, with D possibly TRBD1 on 6 matching bases. Trimming removed 4 bases at V and 6 bases at J, with 15 bases between. Germline loops: CDR1 LNHDA, CDR2 SQIVND (reference sequence). The CDR3 runs 14 residues. CDR3 sequence reads: CASSTTGSRPEAFF. As DNA, the CDR3 is TGTGCCAGTAGTACTACAGGGAGCCGGCCTGAAGCTTTCTTT.

This clone is judged medium-sized. This chain connects TRBV4-2 to TRBJ2-3; a possible D gene is TRBD2 (5 bases). This CDR3 is 16 amino acids long. Germline CDR1 and CDR2: LGHNA and YNFKEQ. V shed 1 base and J shed 6 bases, with 17 bases lying between them. This CDR3 is CASSQGAVVARDTQYF. DNA of the CDR3: TGTGCCAGCAGCCAAGGAGCGGTAGTTGCCCGGGATACGCAGTATTTT.

The CDR3 loop is CASSLGGGVNSYEQYF. The CDR3 DNA reads as TGTGCCAGCAGCTTAGGCGGGGGTGTGAATTCCTACGAGCAGTACTTC. The chain carries TRBV7-3 and TRBJ2-7, with 7 bases matching TRBD2. Germline V gives CDR1 SGHTA, CDR2 FQGTGA. V trimming: 2 bases; J trimming: 1 base; junction bases outside the gene matches: 8. The CDR3 runs 16 residues.

The V gene is TRBV24-1, the J gene TRBJ2-1, with 9 bases fitting TRBD1. After removal of 4 bases from V and 7 bases from J, the junction contained 7 bases not matched to a gene. This CDR3 has 15 amino acids. CDR1 is KGHDR, CDR2 SFDVKD, per germline. In DNA form, the CDR3 reads TGTGCCACCAGTGACCGGAACAGGGGGCAAAATGAGCAGTTCTTC. Amino acid sequence: CATSDRNRGQNEQFF.

The chain carries TRBV6-6 and TRBJ1-1; D is perhaps TRBD1 (5 bases). V was shortened by 0 bases and J by 1 base, with 9 bases between the two germline ends. The CDR3 consists of 15 residues. Looked up from germline, CDR1 is MNHNY and CDR2 is SVGAGI (reference sequence). CDR3 in amino acids: CASSYSGRENTEAFF. The DNA of the CDR3 is TGTGCCAGCAGTTACTCGGGCAGGGAGAACACTGAAGCTTTCTTT.

CDR3 sequence reads: CATSRERGGADTQYF. CDR3 bases: TGTGCCACCAGCAGAGAGCGCGGGGGGGCTGATACGCAGTATTTT. The genes are TRBV15 and TRBJ2-3; TRBD2 agrees at 9 bases. With 0 bases clipped from V and 6 bases from J, the junction kept 4 bases outside the gene matches. This CDR3 comprises 15 residues. Germline assignment: CDR1 LNHNV and CDR2 YYDKDF (reference sequence).

The CDR3 bases are TGTGCCAGCAGCGTTGACAGGGTGAACACTGAAGCTTTCTTT. Protein sequence: CASSVDRVNTEAFF. The chain is built from TRBV5-5 and TRBJ1-1; 7 positions agree with TRBD1. This CDR3 region has 14 residues. V was pared by 4 bases and J by 0 bases, with 3 bases of the junction left unmatched. In germline, CDR1 is SGHKS, CDR2 YYEKEE (reference sequence).

V gene TRBV2 combines with J gene TRBJ2-1; TRBD2 agrees at 12 bases. The CDR3 is made up of 16 amino acids. The germline V gene encodes CDR1 SNHLY and CDR2 FYNNEI. The junction had 5 bases not matched to a gene; V was cut back by 0 bases and J by 8 bases. This CDR3 is CASSEARLAGGYEQFF. Here the CDR3 DNA reads TGTGCCAGCAGTGAAGCGCGTCTAGCGGGGGGGTATGAGCAGTTCTTC. Variable domain in full (rest from reference TRBV2 and TRBJ2-1): EPEVTQTPSHQVTQMGQEVILRCVPISNHLYFYWYRQILGQKVEFLVSFYNNEISEKSEIFDDQFSVERPDGSNFTLKIRSTKLEDSAMYFCASSEARLAGGYEQFFGPGTRLTVL.

This clone was counted only a few times. The chain employs TRBV6-5 and TRBJ2-1; TRBD2 agrees at 8 bases. The CDR3 totals 14 residues. Germline V lookup: CDR1 MNHEY, CDR2 SVGAGI. The V segment lost 7 bases and the J segment 6 bases; nucleotides outside the gene matches: 8. Here the CDR3 DNA reads TGTGCCAGCATTAGAGCGGGGGACCTCAATGAGCAGTTCTTC. It yields the protein CASIRAGDLNEQFF.

The chain links TRBV6-5 to TRBJ1-2, with D tentatively TRBD1 (6 bases). The CDR3 has 16 residues. The V end lost 2 bases, the J end lost 8 bases, and 21 bases lay between the germline ends. Germline CDR1 MNHEY, CDR2 SVGAGI. The CDR3 sequence is CASSYTYRAPLEGYTF. The CDR3 bases are TGTGCCAGCAGTTACACTTACAGGGCCCCGTTGGAGGGCTACACCTTC.

This sequence joins TRBV10-3 and TRBJ1-6, with 7 bases identical to TRBD1. Germline trimming cut 6 bases from V and 5 bases from J; bases unmatched to any gene: 4. The CDR3 contains 14 residues. Germline assignment: CDR1 ENHRY and CDR2 SYGVKD. CDR3 loop: CAISGQENNSPLHF. The CDR3, as DNA: TGTGCCATCAGCGGACAGGAGAATAATTCACCCCTCCACTTT.

The CDR3 is CASSPDRGIGEAFF. The CDR3 DNA reads as TGTGCCAGCTCACCCGACAGGGGAATAGGTGAAGCTTTCTTT. The V call is TRBV18, the J call TRBJ1-1; 8 bases agree with TRBD1. With V trimmed by 3 bases and J by 7 bases, 7 bases remained unmatched. CDR1 is KGHSH and CDR2 is LQKENI in the germline V gene. The CDR3 consists of 14 residues. The variable domain in full, with the rest retrieved from reference TRBV18 and TRBJ1-1, is NAGVMQNPRHLVRRRGQEARLRCSPMKGHSHVYWYRQLPEEGLKFMVYLQKENIIDESGMPKERFSAEFPKEGPSILRIQQVVRGDSAAYFCASSPDRGIGEAFFGQGTRLTVV.

The chain is built from TRBV7-6 and TRBJ1-5; D is uncertain. Deletions cut 2 bases from V and 0 bases from J, with 8 bases between. The CDR3 totals 15 residues. The germline V gene has CDR1 SGHVS and CDR2 FNYEAQ. DNA of the CDR3: TGTGCCAGCAGCTTATCAGGAAATAGCAATCAGCCCCAGCATTTT. This encodes CASSLSGNSNQPQHF. Variable domain in full (rest from reference TRBV7-6 and TRBJ1-5): GAGVSQSPRYKVTKRGQDVALRCDPISGHVSLYWYRQALGQGPEFLTYFNYEAQQDKSGLPNDRFSAERPEGSISTLTIQRTEQRDSAMYRCASSLSGNSNQPQHFGDGTRLSIL.

The chain joins TRBV28 to TRBJ1-5; 9 bases are a match to TRBD1. The CDR3 loop spans 20 amino acids. From germline, CDR1 is MDHEN and CDR2 SYDVKM. J was trimmed by 0 bases and V by 5 bases; bases with no gene match: 17. Here the CDR3 reads CASSVYPRDRVPRSNQPQHF. The CDR3 DNA reads TGTGCCAGCAGTGTATACCCCCGGGACAGGGTTCCCCGTAGCAATCAGCCCCAGCATTTT.

The chain has TRBV18 and TRBJ2-5, with TRBD1 matching 7 bases. The germline V gene encodes CDR1 KGHSH and CDR2 LQKENI. The ends lost 2 bases at V and 5 bases at J; junction bases unmatched: 11. The CDR3 has 16 residues. CDR3 in amino acids: CASSPNAQGVRETQYF. DNA of the CDR3: TGTGCCAGCTCACCAAATGCCCAGGGGGTAAGGGAGACCCAGTACTTC.

The chain joins TRBV30 to TRBJ1-1; 7 bases fit TRBD1. CDR3 length equals 15 residues. The germline V gene encodes CDR1 GTSNPN and CDR2 SVGIG (reference sequence). The V and J ends lost 2 bases and 1 base, in that order; junction bases with no gene match: 7. The CDR3 DNA is TGTGCCTGGAGTCCGGGGGACAGATCGAACACTGAAGCTTTCTTT. Translation: CAWSPGDRSNTEAFF.

Written as DNA, the CDR3 is TGTGCCAGCACCTCTTCACCAGGGAATGGCTACACCTTC. As protein: CASTSSPGNGYTF. The chain employs TRBV7-2 and TRBJ1-2; a possible D gene is TRBD1 (5 bases). There are 13 residues in the CDR3. With 7 bases removed from V and 6 bases from J, the gap between germline ends came to 15 bases. Germline assignment: CDR1 SGHTA and CDR2 FQGNSA.